This T cell receptor (beta chain) appears in the sequencing data of a study of blood T cells in healthy people across ages. The CDR3 length is 15 residues. V trimming: 2 bases; J trimming: 7 bases; junction bases outside the gene matches: 9. Germline CDR1 reads KGHSH; CDR2 reads LQKENI. A J-beta primer mix and a sample-barcoded 5' primer were used in a second PCR of roughly 6 to 11 cycles. TCRdb re-called the 5' RACE reads with MiXCR, one entry per CDR3 protein. The sample includes some 900,000 distinct CDR3 sequences, around 49% of them seen just once. This TCR was sampled from a man aged 25 to 45 in good health. The sequenced sample was blood. The chain uses TRBV18 and TRBJ1-1; 8 bases match TRBD1. DNA of the CDR3: TGTGCCAGCTCACCAGGACAGGGCCGATTAGTTGAAGCTTTCTTT. Protein sequence: CASSPGQGRLVEAFF.